The sequence of this TCR beta chain was determined in a study of T cells in Graves' hyperthyroidism and ophthalmopathy. The CDR3 sequence is 14 residues long. Trimming shortened V by 4 bases and J by 5 bases, and 12 bases separated the two germline ends. Germline-derived CDR1 and CDR2 are SGHTA and FQGTGA. Concerning this clonotype: Antigen unknown.

Amplification targeted TCR beta CDR3 regions from RNA transcripts. The primer set for the first-round RT-PCR of the TCR CDR3 was HTBI. MiXCR, run by TCRdb on the multiplex PCR reads, gives a single entry per CDR3 protein. Of roughly 180,000 distinct CDR3 sequences in the sample, roughly 9.4% were seen once. Points from the study as a whole: Stable hyperthyroidism was told apart from ophthalmopathy by a model built on 13 V-J features. Among clonotypes expanded in thyroid above 0.001, most were also found in blood.

Hyperthyroidism patients were newly diagnosed, had disease duration under 2 months, and were aged 18 to 65 years. Uncontrolled infection, other autoimmune disease, pregnancy or lactation barred patients from enrollment. The chain employs TRBV7-3 and TRBJ2-1; D might be TRBD1 (6 bases). This clonotype was sampled from a woman aged 18-30 years with Graves' hyperthyroidism that later progressed to Graves' ophthalmopathy. The sequencing sample was made of blood. CDR3 residues: CASSSPDSHNEQFF. CDR3 DNA sequence: TGTGCCAGCAGCTCTCCGGACAGCCACAATGAGCAGTTCTTC. Drawing the rest from reference TRBV7-3 and TRBJ2-1, the complete variable domain is GAGVSQTPSNKVTEKGKYVELRCDPISGHTALYWYRQSLGQGPEFLIYFQGTGAADDSGLPNDRFFAVRPEGSVSTLKIQRTERGDSAVYLCASSSPDSHNEQFFGPGTRLTVL.